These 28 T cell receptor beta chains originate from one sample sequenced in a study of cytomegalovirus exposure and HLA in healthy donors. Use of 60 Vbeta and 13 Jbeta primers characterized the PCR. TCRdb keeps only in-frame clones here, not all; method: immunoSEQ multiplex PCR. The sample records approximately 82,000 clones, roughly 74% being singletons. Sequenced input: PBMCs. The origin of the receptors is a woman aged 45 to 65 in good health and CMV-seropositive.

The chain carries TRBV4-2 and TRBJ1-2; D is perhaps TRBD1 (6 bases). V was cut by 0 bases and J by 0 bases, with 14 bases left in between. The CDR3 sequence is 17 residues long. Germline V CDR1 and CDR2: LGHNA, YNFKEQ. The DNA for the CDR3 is TGTGCCAGCAGCCAAGAGGTGGGGACACAGTCTAACTATGGCTACACCTTC. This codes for CASSQEVGTQSNYGYTF.

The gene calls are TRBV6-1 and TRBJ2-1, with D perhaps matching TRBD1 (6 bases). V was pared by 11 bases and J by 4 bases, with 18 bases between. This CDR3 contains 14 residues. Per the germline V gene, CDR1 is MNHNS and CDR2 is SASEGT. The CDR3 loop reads CASLQGRKYNEQFF. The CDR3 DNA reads TGTGCCTCCCTCCAGGGGCGTAAATACAATGAGCAGTTCTTC.

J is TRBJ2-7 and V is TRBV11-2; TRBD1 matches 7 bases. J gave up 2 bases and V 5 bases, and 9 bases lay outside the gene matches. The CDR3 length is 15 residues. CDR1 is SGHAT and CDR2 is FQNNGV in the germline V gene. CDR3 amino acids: CASSTYRGRAYEQYF. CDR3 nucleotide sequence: TGTGCCAGCAGCACCTACAGGGGACGGGCCTACGAGCAGTACTTC.

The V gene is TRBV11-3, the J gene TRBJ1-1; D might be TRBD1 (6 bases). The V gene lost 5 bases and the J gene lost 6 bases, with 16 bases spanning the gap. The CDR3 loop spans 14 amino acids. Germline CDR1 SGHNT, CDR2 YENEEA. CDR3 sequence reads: CASSEQGYGAEAFF. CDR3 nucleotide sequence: TGTGCCAGCAGCGAACAGGGTTACGGGGCTGAAGCTTTCTTT.

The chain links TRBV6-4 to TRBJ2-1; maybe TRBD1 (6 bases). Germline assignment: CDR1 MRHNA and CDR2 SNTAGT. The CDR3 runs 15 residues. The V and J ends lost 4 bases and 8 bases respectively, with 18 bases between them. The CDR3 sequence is CASSAKNGGSDEQFF. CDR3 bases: TGTGCCAGCAGTGCAAAAAATGGGGGCTCTGATGAGCAGTTCTTC.

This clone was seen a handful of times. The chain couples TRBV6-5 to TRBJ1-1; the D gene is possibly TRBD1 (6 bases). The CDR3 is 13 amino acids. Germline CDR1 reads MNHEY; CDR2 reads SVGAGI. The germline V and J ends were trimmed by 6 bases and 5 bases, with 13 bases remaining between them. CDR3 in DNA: TGTGCCAGCAGACGTACAGGGAATACTGAAGCTTTCTTT. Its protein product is CASRRTGNTEAFF.

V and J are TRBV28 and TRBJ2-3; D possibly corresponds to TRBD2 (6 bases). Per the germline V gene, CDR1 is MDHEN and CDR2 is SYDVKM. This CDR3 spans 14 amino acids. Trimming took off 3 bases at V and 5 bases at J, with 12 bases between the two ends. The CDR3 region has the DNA TGTGCCAGCAGTTTCCCCGGGAGTATAGATACGCAGTATTTT. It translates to CASSFPGSIDTQYF. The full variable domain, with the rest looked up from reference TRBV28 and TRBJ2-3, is DVKVTQSSRYLVKRTGEKVFLECVQDMDHENMFWYRQDPGLGLRLIYFSYDVKMKEKGDIPEGYSVSREKKERFSLILESASTNQTSMYLCASSFPGSIDTQYFGPGTRLTVL.

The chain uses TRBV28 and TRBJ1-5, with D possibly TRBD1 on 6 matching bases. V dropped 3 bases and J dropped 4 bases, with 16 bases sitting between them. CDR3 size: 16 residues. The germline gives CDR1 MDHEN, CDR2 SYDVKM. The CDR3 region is CASSLTQGPGNQPQHF. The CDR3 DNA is TGTGCCAGCAGTTTGACTCAGGGGCCAGGAAATCAGCCCCAGCATTTT.

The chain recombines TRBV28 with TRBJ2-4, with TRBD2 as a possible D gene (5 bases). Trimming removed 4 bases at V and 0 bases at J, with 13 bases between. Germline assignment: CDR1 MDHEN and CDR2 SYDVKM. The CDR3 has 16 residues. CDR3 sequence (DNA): TGTGCCAGCAGTTCCGTGGACTCGGGAGCCAAAAACATTCAGTACTTC. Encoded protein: CASSSVDSGAKNIQYF.

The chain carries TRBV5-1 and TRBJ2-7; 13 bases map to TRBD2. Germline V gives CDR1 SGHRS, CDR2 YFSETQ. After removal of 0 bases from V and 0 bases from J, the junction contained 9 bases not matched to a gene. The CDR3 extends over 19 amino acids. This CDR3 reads CASSLAPGLAGEGSYEQYF. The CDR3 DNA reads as TGCGCCAGCAGCTTGGCCCCAGGACTAGCGGGAGAAGGCTCCTACGAGCAGTACTTC.

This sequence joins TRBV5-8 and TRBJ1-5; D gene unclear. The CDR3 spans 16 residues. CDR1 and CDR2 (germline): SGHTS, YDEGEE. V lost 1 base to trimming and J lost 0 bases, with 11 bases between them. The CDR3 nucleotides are TGTGCCAGCAGCTTGTGGGGAGTCTCTAGCAATCAGCCCCAGCATTTT. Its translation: CASSLWGVSSNQPQHF.

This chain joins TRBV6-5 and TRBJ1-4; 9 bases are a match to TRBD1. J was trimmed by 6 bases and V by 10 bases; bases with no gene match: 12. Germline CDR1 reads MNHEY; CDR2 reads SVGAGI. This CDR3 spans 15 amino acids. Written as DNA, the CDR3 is TGTGCCACCTCCCCGGGAACAGGGGGCTATGAAAAACTGTTTTTT. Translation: CATSPGTGGYEKLFF.

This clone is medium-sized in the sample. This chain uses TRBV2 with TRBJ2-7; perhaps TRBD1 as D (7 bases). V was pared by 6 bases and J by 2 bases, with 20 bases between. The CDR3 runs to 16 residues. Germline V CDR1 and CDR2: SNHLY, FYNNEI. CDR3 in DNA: TGTGCCAGCAGGGGATATGGTCCAGGGGGGACCTACGAGCAGTACTTC. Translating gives CASRGYGPGGTYEQYF.

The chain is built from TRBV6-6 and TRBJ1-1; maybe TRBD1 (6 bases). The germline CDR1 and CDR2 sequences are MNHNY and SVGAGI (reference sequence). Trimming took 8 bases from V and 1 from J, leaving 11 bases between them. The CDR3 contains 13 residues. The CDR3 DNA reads TGTGCCAGCGGCCTAGGGGGGAACACTGAAGCTTTCTTT. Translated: CASGLGGNTEAFF.

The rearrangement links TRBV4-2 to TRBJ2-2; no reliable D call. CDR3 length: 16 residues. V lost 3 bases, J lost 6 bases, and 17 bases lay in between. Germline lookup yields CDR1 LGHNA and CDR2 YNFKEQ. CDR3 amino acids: CASSQPAFLWSGELFF. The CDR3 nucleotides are TGTGCCAGCAGCCAGCCTGCGTTCTTGTGGTCCGGGGAGCTGTTTTTT.

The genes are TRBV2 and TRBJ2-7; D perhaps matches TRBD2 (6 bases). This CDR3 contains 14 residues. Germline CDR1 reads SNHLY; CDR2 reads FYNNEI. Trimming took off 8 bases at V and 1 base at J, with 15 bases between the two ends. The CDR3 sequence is CASRGGLLSYEQYF. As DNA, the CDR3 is TGTGCCAGCCGGGGCGGACTACTTTCCTACGAGCAGTACTTC.

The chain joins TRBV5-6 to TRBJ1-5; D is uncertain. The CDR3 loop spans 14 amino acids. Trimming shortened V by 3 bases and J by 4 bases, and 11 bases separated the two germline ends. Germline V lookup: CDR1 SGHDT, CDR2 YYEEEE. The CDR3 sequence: CASSSYSANQPQHF. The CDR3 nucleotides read TGTGCCAGCAGCTCCTACAGTGCTAATCAGCCCCAGCATTTT.

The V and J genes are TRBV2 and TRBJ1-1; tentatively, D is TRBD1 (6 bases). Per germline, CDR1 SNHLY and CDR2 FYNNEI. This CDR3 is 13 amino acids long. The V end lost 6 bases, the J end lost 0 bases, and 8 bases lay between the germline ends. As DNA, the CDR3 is TGTGCCAGCAGGAACAGGGTGAACACTGAAGCTTTCTTT. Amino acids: CASRNRVNTEAFF.

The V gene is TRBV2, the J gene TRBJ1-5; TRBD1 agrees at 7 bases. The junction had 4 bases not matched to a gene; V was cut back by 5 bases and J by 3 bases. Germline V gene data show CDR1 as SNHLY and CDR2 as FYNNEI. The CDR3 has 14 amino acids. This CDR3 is CASSSGQFNQPQHF. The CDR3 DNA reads TGTGCCAGCAGTTCGGGACAGTTCAATCAGCCCCAGCATTTT.

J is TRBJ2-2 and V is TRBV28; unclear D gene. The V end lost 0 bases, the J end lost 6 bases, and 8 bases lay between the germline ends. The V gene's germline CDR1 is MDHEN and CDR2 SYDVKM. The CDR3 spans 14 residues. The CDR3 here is CASSLWLNSGELFF. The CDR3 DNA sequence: TGTGCCAGCAGTTTATGGCTAAATTCCGGGGAGCTGTTTTTT.

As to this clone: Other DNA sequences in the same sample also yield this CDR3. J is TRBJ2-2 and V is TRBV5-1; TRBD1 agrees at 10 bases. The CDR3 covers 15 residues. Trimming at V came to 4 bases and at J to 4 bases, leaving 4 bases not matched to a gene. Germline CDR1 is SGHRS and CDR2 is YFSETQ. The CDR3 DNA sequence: TGCGCCAGCAGCCTAGGACAGGGGGGCACCGGGGAGCTGTTTTTT. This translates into CASSLGQGGTGELFF.

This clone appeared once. The CDR3 DNA sequence: TGTGCCGTATACAGGGCCGCCGACACTGAAGCTTTCTTT. It translates to CAVYRAADTEAFF. The V and J genes are TRBV19 and TRBJ1-1, with D perhaps TRBD1 (6 bases). Germline CDR1 LNHDA, CDR2 SQIVND (reference sequence). V lost 11 bases, J lost 3 bases, and 16 bases lay in between. This CDR3 spans 13 amino acids.

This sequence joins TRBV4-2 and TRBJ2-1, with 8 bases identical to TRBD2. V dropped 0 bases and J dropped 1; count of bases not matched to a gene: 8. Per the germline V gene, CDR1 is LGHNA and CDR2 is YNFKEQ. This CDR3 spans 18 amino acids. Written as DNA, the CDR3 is TGTGCCAGCAGCCAAGATTCAGCGGCTAGCGGGTCCTACAATGAGCAGTTCTTC. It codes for CASSQDSAASGSYNEQFF.

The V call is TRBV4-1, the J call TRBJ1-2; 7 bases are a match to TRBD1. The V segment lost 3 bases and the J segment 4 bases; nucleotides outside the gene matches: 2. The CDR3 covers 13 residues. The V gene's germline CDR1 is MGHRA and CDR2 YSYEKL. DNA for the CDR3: TGCGCCAGCAGCCAGACAGGGACCTATGGCTACACCTTC. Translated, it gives CASSQTGTYGYTF.

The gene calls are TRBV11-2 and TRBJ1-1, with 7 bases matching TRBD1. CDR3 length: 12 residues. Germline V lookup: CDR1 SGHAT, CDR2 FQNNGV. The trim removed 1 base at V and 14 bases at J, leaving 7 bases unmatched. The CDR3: CASSLAGGRLFF. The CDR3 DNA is TGTGCCAGCAGCTTAGCAGGGGGGAGGCTATTCTTT.

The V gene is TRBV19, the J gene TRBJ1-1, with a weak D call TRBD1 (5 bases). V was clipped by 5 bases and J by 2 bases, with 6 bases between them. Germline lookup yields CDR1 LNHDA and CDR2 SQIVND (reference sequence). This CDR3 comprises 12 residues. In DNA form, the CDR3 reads TGTGCCAGTAGTCAGGGAAACACTGAAGCTTTCTTT. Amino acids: CASSQGNTEAFF.

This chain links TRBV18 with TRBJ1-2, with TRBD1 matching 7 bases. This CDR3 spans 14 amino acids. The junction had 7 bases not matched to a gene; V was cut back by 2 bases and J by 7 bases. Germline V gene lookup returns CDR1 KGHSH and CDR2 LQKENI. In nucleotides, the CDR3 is TGTGCCAGCTCACCAATGAAGGGGGCCGGTGGCTACACCTTC. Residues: CASSPMKGAGGYTF.

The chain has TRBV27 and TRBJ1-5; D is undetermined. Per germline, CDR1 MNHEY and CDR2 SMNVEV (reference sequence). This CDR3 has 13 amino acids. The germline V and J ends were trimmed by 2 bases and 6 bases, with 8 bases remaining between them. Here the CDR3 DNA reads TGTGCCAGCAGTTTAGCAGTTTCTCAGCCCCAGCATTTT. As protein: CASSLAVSQPQHF.